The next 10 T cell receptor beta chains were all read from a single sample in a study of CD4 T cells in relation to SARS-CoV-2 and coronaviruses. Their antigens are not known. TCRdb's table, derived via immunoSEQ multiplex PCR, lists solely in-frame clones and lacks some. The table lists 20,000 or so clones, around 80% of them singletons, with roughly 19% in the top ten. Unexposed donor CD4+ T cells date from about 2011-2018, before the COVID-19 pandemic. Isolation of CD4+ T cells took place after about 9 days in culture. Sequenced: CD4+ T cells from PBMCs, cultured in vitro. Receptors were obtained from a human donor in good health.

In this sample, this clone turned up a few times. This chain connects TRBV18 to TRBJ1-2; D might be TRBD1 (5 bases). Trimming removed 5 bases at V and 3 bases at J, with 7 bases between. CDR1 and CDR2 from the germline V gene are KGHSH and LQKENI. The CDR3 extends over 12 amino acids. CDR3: CASSTQDYGYTF. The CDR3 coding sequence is TGTGCCAGCTCAACACAGGACTATGGCTACACCTTC.

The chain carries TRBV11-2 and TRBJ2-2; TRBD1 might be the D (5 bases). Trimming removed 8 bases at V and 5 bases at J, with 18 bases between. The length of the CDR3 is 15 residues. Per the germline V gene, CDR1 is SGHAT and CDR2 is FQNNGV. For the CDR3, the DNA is TGTGCCAGCCATCGGGTAGCAGGGCCGACCGGGGAGCTGTTTTTT. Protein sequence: CASHRVAGPTGELFF.

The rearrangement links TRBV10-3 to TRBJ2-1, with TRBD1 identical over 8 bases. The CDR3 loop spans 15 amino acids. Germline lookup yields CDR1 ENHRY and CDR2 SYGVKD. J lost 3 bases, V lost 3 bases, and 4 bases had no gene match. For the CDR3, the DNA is TGTGCCATCAGTGAAGGAGACAGGGGCTACAATGAGCAGTTCTTC. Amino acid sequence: CAISEGDRGYNEQFF.

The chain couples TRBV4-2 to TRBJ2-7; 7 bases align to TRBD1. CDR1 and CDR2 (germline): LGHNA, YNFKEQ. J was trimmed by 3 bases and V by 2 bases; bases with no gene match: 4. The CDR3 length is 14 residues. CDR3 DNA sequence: TGTGCCAGCAGCCAAAGGACAGGACTCTACGAGCAGTACTTC. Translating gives CASSQRTGLYEQYF.

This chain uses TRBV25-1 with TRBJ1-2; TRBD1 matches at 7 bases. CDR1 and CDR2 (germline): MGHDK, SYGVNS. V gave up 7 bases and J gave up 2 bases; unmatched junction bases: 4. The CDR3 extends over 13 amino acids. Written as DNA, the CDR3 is TGTGCCAGCACCCCGACAGGGAACTATGGCTACACCTTC. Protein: CASTPTGNYGYTF.

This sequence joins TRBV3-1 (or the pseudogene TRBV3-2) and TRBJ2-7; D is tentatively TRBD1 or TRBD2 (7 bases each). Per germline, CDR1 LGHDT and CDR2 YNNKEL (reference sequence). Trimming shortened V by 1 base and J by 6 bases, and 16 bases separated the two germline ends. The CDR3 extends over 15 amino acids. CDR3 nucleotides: TGTGCCAGCAGCCAAGTGGTGACAGGGAGGGGCGAGCAGTACTTC. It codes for CASSQVVTGRGEQYF.

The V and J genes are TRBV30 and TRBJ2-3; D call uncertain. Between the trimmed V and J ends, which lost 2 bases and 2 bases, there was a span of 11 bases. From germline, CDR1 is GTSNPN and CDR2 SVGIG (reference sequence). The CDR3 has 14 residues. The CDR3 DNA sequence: TGTGCCTGGAGTCTTTCCGGGTCCACAGATACGCAGTATTTT. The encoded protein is CAWSLSGSTDTQYF.

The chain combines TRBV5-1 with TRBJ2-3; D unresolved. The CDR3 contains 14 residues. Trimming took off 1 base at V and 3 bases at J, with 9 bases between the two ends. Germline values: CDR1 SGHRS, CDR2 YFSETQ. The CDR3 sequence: CASSLLKRTDTQYF. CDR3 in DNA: TGCGCCAGCAGCTTGTTGAAGAGAACAGATACGCAGTATTTT.

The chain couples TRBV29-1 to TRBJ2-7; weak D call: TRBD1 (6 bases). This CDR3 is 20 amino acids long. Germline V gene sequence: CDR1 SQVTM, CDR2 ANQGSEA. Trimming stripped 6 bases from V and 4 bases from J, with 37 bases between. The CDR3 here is CSVRGKLDSRIDRHTYEQYF. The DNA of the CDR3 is TGCAGCGTCCGAGGGAAATTGGACAGTAGAATAGACAGGCATACTTACGAGCAGTACTTC.

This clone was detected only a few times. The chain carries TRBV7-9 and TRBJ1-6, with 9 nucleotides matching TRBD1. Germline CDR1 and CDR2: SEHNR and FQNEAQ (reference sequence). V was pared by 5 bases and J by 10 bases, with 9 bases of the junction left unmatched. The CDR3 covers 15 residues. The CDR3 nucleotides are TGTGCCAGCAGCCCCACAGGGGGCAAGAACTCACCCCTCCACTTT. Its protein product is CASSPTGGKNSPLHF.